These 26 T cell receptor beta chains originate from one sample sequenced in a study of PD-1 blockade in classical Hodgkin lymphoma. Data came from immunoSEQ multiplex PCR; TCRdb stores just in-frame clones and leaves some out. The sample has 13,000 or so clones; 80% are singletons. All patients relapsed after autologous stem cell transplantation, and brentuximab vedotin exposure varied. The sequenced sample was peripheral blood mononuclear cells (PBMCs), obtained at baseline. The receptors were sampled from a human donor with classical Hodgkin lymphoma.

Here the CDR3 DNA reads TGTGCCATCAGTGTAAGGGCGGAGAACACTGAAGCTTTCTTT. This translates into CAISVRAENTEAFF. The V and J genes are TRBV10-3 and TRBJ1-1; D remains ambiguous. Germline V gives CDR1 ENHRY, CDR2 SYGVKD. V was trimmed by 4 bases and J by 1 base, leaving 10 bases between them. The CDR3 totals 14 residues.

The chain is built from TRBV15 and TRBJ1-4; no definite D call. CDR1 is LNHNV, CDR2 YYDKDF, per germline (reference sequence). V dropped 0 bases and J dropped 1 base, with 6 bases sitting between them. This CDR3 comprises 15 residues. The CDR3 nucleotides are TGTGCCACCAGCAGAGATCGGGGAACTAATGAAAAACTGTTTTTT. This translates into CATSRDRGTNEKLFF.

The chain couples TRBV10-2 to TRBJ2-7; TRBD2 aligns across 8 bases. V gave up 9 bases and J gave up 6 bases; unmatched junction bases: 19. Germline CDR1 reads WSHSY; CDR2 reads SAAADI. The CDR3 has 16 amino acids. CDR3 sequence reads: CASREGSGSFPGEQYF. The CDR3 DNA reads TGCGCCAGTCGGGAGGGAAGCGGGAGCTTTCCGGGCGAGCAGTACTTC.

The rearrangement uses TRBV25-1 and TRBJ2-4, with TRBD2 as a possible D gene (6 bases). V was clipped by 7 bases and J by 3 bases, with 16 bases between them. This CDR3 is built from 15 residues. CDR1 is MGHDK and CDR2 is SYGVNS in the germline V gene. The CDR3 region is CASIRPGGVKNIQYF. The CDR3 nucleotides are TGTGCCAGCATCCGACCAGGCGGGGTCAAAAACATTCAGTACTTC.

J is TRBJ2-3 and V is TRBV21-1; TRBD2, the D gene given by the table, was not confirmed from the DNA. TRBV21-1 is a pseudogene segment. The CDR3 runs 21 residues. CDR3 DNA: TGTGCCAGCAGCAAGTTATCCTATCGAACTTGGGTTAGCGATAGGAAAGATACGCAGTATTTT. Its protein is CASSKLSYRTWVSDRKDTQYF.

The CDR3 nucleotides read TGCAGTGCGTTTAGCCAAGAGACCCAGTACTTC. Translated, it gives CSAFSQETQYF. The chain joins TRBV20-1 to TRBJ2-5; unclear D gene. The CDR3 contains 11 residues. In germline, CDR1 is DFQATT, CDR2 SNEGSKA (reference sequence). V was cut by 6 bases and J by 1 base, with 6 bases left in between.

This clone showed up just a few times. This rearrangement joins TRBV25-1 to TRBJ2-3; D is undetermined. Trimming took 5 bases from V and 1 from J, leaving 4 bases between them. The CDR3 consists of 12 residues. Germline V gene data show CDR1 as MGHDK and CDR2 as SYGVNS. The CDR3 DNA sequence: TGTGCCAGCAGTCAACGCACAGATACGCAGTATTTT. Translating it yields CASSQRTDTQYF.

This clone was recorded only once. The chain carries TRBV7-2 and TRBJ1-4; D remains unclear. The V and J ends lost 2 bases and 3 bases respectively, with 13 bases between them. The length of the CDR3 is 16 residues. Germline V gives CDR1 SGHTA, CDR2 FQGNSA. CDR3 region: CASSLRLAGANEKLFF. The CDR3 DNA reads TGTGCCAGCAGCTTAAGACTAGCTGGGGCTAATGAAAAACTGTTTTTT.

Here the CDR3 reads CTSRYCAQSRANVLTF. DNA for the CDR3: TGCACCAGCAGATATTGTGCACAAAGTCGGGCCAACGTCCTGACTTTC. The chain recombines TRBV1 with TRBJ2-6; the listed D gene, TRBD1, was not tested against the DNA. TRBV1 is a documented pseudogene. The CDR3 extends over 16 amino acids.

The rearrangement links TRBV28 to TRBJ2-5, with D perhaps TRBD1 (5 bases). Trimming cost V 1 base and J 5 bases, with 8 bases left between them. This CDR3 comprises 13 residues. Germline V gene lookup returns CDR1 MDHEN and CDR2 SYDVKM. The DNA for the CDR3 is TGTGCCAGCAGTTTATCAGGGTGGGAGACCCAGTACTTC. It specifies CASSLSGWETQYF.

V gene TRBV7-2 combines with J gene TRBJ1-6; 8 bases align to TRBD1. After removal of 7 bases from V and 3 bases from J, the junction contained 5 bases not matched to a gene. This CDR3 contains 15 residues. Germline CDR1 reads SGHTA; CDR2 reads FQGNSA. The CDR3 is CASTTTGVYNSPLHF. CDR3 DNA: TGTGCCAGCACCACGACAGGGGTCTATAATTCACCCCTCCACTTT.

This clone has a handful of counts. The V gene is TRBV28, the J gene TRBJ2-3, with 8 bases that match TRBD1. The CDR3 length is 16 residues. Germline values: CDR1 MDHEN, CDR2 SYDVKM. Trimming took 5 bases from V and 0 from J; bases not matched to a gene: 7. The CDR3: CASSPLNRGSTDTQYF. The CDR3 DNA follows: TGTGCCAGCAGTCCTCTTAACAGGGGGAGCACAGATACGCAGTATTTT.

The chain joins TRBV6-1 to TRBJ2-7; D gene ambiguous. Germline lookup yields CDR1 MNHNS and CDR2 SASEGT. This CDR3 is built from 15 residues. Trimming took 4 bases from V and 0 from J, leaving 13 bases between them. This chain's CDR3 is CASSAVLGSSYEQYV. CDR3 coding DNA: TGTGCCAGCAGTGCAGTGCTGGGCAGCTCCTACGAGCAGTACGTC.

This CDR3 is CASSYSGFSSPLHF. DNA for the CDR3: TGTGCCAGCAGTTACTCAGGGTTTTCATCACCCCTCCACTTT. The chain recombines TRBV27 with TRBJ1-6; possible D gene TRBD1, 5 bases. Per the germline V gene, CDR1 is MNHEY and CDR2 is SMNVEV (reference sequence). V lost 4 bases and J 10 bases, leaving 14 bases between the germline ends. CDR3 length equals 14 residues.

V gene TRBV6-6 combines with J gene TRBJ2-3; D remains ambiguous. The CDR3 runs 16 residues. V gave up 2 bases and J gave up 2 bases, with 14 bases separating them. Germline lookup yields CDR1 MNHNY and CDR2 SVGAGI (reference sequence). The CDR3 protein is CASSYTSDLYTDTQYF. The CDR3 DNA follows: TGTGCCAGCAGTTACACGTCTGACCTCTACACAGATACGCAGTATTTT.

This chain connects TRBV30 to TRBJ1-6, with TRBD1 identical over 7 bases. CDR3 length equals 20 residues. Trimming at V came to 2 bases and at J to 0 bases, leaving 16 bases not matched to a gene. The germline V gene encodes CDR1 GTSNPN and CDR2 SVGIG (reference sequence). The CDR3, as DNA: TGTGCCTGGAGTCCAGGGGGATTAAGACTGAAAAGCTCCTATAATTCACCCCTCCACTTT. It translates to CAWSPGGLRLKSSYNSPLHF.

The chain is built from TRBV28 and TRBJ1-4; D is unclear. Germline V gene data show CDR1 as MDHEN and CDR2 as SYDVKM. The CDR3 is 12 residues long. V lost 8 bases and J 8 bases, leaving 12 bases between the germline ends. The DNA of the CDR3 is TGTGCCAGCGGAACAACGGGAGAAAAACTGTTTTTT. Translation: CASGTTGEKLFF.

Concerning this clone: A junction boundary mismatches the germline segment, possibly from a read error. This chain uses TRBV12-5 with TRBJ2-7, with unresolved D. This CDR3 contains 13 residues. The germline gives CDR1 LGHNT, CDR2 FRNRAP. CDR3 nucleotide sequence: TGTGCTAGTGGTTTGGTATCAACGAAGGCCCAGGACTTC. Its protein product is CASGLVSTKAQDF. The full variable domain, completed using reference TRBV12-5 and TRBJ2-7, is DARVTQTPRHKVTEMGQEVTMRCQPILGHNTVFWYRQTMMQGLELLAYFRNRAPLDDSGMPKDRFSAEMPDATLATLKIQPSEPRDSAVYFCASGLVSTKAQDFGPGTRLTVT.

This chain links TRBV5-1 with TRBJ2-3; D not certain. Looked up from germline, CDR1 is SGHRS and CDR2 is YFSETQ. V shed 0 bases and J shed 2 bases, with 10 bases lying between them. CDR3 length: 15 residues. This CDR3 is CASSLAQPYTDTQYF. CDR3 nucleotides: TGCGCCAGCAGCTTGGCCCAACCATACACAGATACGCAGTATTTT.

The J gene is TRBJ1-3, the V gene TRBV7-2; 7 positions agree with TRBD1. The V and J ends lost 2 bases and 3 bases, in that order; junction bases with no gene match: 4. CDR3 size: 15 residues. Germline V gene lookup returns CDR1 SGHTA and CDR2 FQGNSA. CDR3 region: CASSLFNRGGNTIYF. CDR3 nucleotides: TGTGCCAGCAGCTTATTCAACAGGGGTGGAAACACCATATATTTT.

The rearrangement uses TRBV19 and TRBJ2-5; TRBD1 matches at 7 bases. CDR1 is LNHDA, CDR2 SQIVND, per germline (reference sequence). Unmatched junction bases numbered 5, after V lost 2 bases and J lost 2 bases. The CDR3 extends over 15 amino acids. CDR3 sequence reads: CASSIPGTAQETQYF. In DNA, the CDR3 is TGTGCCAGTAGTATACCCGGGACAGCTCAAGAGACCCAGTACTTC.

CDR3 sequence reads: CASSTKFNIRNTEAFF. CDR3 coding DNA: TGTGCCAGCAGCACAAAGTTCAATATCAGAAACACTGAAGCTTTCTTT. The chain recombines TRBV21-1 with TRBJ1-1; TRBD1 reflects the table's D call only, with no check against the DNA. TRBV21-1 is deemed a pseudogene. The CDR3 contains 16 residues.

The J gene is TRBJ2-2, the V gene TRBV29-1; tentative D call: TRBD1 (6 bases). CDR1 is SQVTM, CDR2 ANQGSEA, per germline. This CDR3 is built from 12 residues. Trimming pared 4 bases from V and 7 bases from J, leaving 10 bases between. DNA of the CDR3: TGCAGCGTTGGGGGGCTCGACGGGGAGCTGTTTTTT. Amino acids: CSVGGLDGELFF.

The V gene is TRBV7-9, the J gene TRBJ2-2, with D unclear. V was pared by 3 bases and J by 1 base, with 15 bases between. Germline-derived CDR1 and CDR2 are SEHNR and FQNEAQ (reference sequence). The CDR3 is made up of 17 amino acids. The DNA of the CDR3 is TGTGCCAGCAGCTTTTTTGGGTGGACGGTGAACACCGGGGAGCTGTTTTTT. Encoded protein: CASSFFGWTVNTGELFF.

The genes are TRBV27 and TRBJ1-5, with D maybe TRBD1 (5 bases). This CDR3 spans 13 amino acids. The V gene's germline CDR1 is MNHEY and CDR2 SMNVEV (reference sequence). Trimming removed 4 bases at V and 5 bases at J, with 9 bases between. CDR3 DNA: TGTGCCAGCAGTTCAGGGTATTATCAGCCCCAGCATTTT. This encodes CASSSGYYQPQHF.

The chain is built from TRBV6-5 and TRBJ2-2, with D perhaps TRBD1 (7 bases). CDR1 and CDR2 from the germline V gene are MNHEY and SVGAGI. The CDR3 totals 15 residues. Between the trimmed V and J ends, which lost 7 bases and 3 bases, there was a span of 15 bases. The CDR3 DNA is TGTGCCAGCACCGCGGGGACAGTGCACACCGGGGAGCTGTTTTTT. Amino acids: CASTAGTVHTGELFF.